This entry lists 25 T cell receptor beta chains sequenced from one sample in a study of shared T cell receptors in the human thymus. Libraries were prepared by immunoSEQ multiplex PCR; TCRdb keeps only in-frame clonotypes and omits some of them. The data contain tens of thousands of clones, 90% to 95% of them singletons. The material sequenced was thymocytes. The source of these receptors is a human donor.

The genes are TRBV11-1 and TRBJ2-3; TRBD2 matches 8 bases. The V and J ends lost 3 bases and 0 bases, in that order; junction bases with no gene match: 5. This CDR3 is built from 16 residues. Germline CDR1 is SGHAT and CDR2 is FQDESV (reference sequence). DNA of the CDR3: TGTGCCAGCAGCTTCCCTAGCGGGCCTAGCACAGATACGCAGTATTTT. Translated: CASSFPSGPSTDTQYF.

V is TRBV27 and J is TRBJ2-3; 10 nucleotides match TRBD2. Germline assignment: CDR1 MNHEY and CDR2 SMNVEV (reference sequence). J was trimmed by 2 bases and V by 9 bases; bases with no gene match: 8. This CDR3 contains 15 residues. Here the CDR3 DNA reads TGTGCCAGTACCATAGCGGGGGGTTTCACAGATACGCAGTATTTT. Translating it yields CASTIAGGFTDTQYF.

The chain couples TRBV7-2 to TRBJ1-5; D remains ambiguous. Trimming took 1 base from V and 4 from J, leaving 8 bases between them. CDR3 length: 14 amino acids. Germline V CDR1 and CDR2: SGHTA, FQGNSA. The CDR3 coding sequence is TGTGCCAGCAGCTTAGAGAGGGTTAATCAGCCCCAGCATTTT. Amino acids: CASSLERVNQPQHF.

The gene calls are TRBV7-2 and TRBJ2-7; TRBD1 aligns across 7 bases. CDR3 length: 13 amino acids. Germline CDR1 SGHTA, CDR2 FQGNSA. The J segment lost 9 bases and the V segment lost 5 bases, leaving 10 bases of the junction unmatched. Here the CDR3 reads CASSARQGRGQYF. In DNA, the CDR3 is TGTGCCAGCAGCGCACGACAGGGCCGTGGGCAGTACTTC. The full variable domain, with the rest looked up from reference TRBV7-2 and TRBJ2-7, is GAGVSQSPSNKVTEKGKDVELRCDPISGHTALYWYRQSLGQGLEFLIYFQGNSAPDKSGLPSDRFSAERTGGSVSTLTIQRTQQEDSAVYLCASSARQGRGQYFGPGTRLTVT.

This clone occurred once. J is TRBJ1-4 and V is TRBV28; tentative D call: TRBD1 (6 bases). Trimming left V 6 bases short and J 6 bases short, with 17 bases between. This CDR3 contains 15 residues. Germline loops: CDR1 MDHEN, CDR2 SYDVKM. CDR3 amino acids: CASRGTGTSDEKLFF. The CDR3 DNA reads TGTGCCAGCAGGGGCACCGGGACATCCGATGAAAAACTGTTTTTT.

V usage is TRBV7-2 and J usage is TRBJ1-5; D possibly corresponds to TRBD1 (5 bases). CDR3 length equals 20 residues. CDR1 is SGHTA, CDR2 FQGNSA, per germline. Trimming stripped 0 bases from V and 7 bases from J, with 28 bases between. This CDR3 is CASSLAGPWGRDEEGQPQHF. In DNA, the CDR3 is TGTGCCAGCAGCTTAGCCGGGCCCTGGGGCAGGGACGAGGAGGGACAGCCCCAGCATTTT.

This rearrangement joins TRBV4-3 to TRBJ2-2, with 7 positions matching TRBD1. With 2 bases clipped from V and 3 bases from J, the junction kept 9 bases outside the gene matches. CDR1 and CDR2 (germline): LGHNA, YSLEER. The CDR3 runs to 17 residues. The CDR3 bases are TGCGCCAGCAGCCAAAGAGGGGACAGTATTGACACCGGGGAGCTGTTTTTT. This codes for CASSQRGDSIDTGELFF.

V usage is TRBV2 and J usage is TRBJ1-6; D call uncertain. V lost 2 bases and J lost 0, with 11 bases in between. The CDR3 runs 17 residues. CDR1 SNHLY and CDR2 FYNNEI come from the germline V gene. This CDR3 is CASSESGPVSYNSPLHF. As DNA, the CDR3 is TGTGCCAGCAGTGAATCTGGCCCCGTCTCCTATAATTCACCCCTCCACTTT.

The chain is built from TRBV7-7 and TRBJ1-1, with D perhaps TRBD1 (6 bases). The CDR3 sequence is 14 residues long. The V gene's germline CDR1 is SSHAT and CDR2 FNYEAQ (reference sequence). Trimming stripped 5 bases from V and 6 bases from J, with 16 bases between. The CDR3 region has the DNA TGTGCCAGCAGCCGAATATGGGGGGGCCCTGAAGCTTTCTTT. It encodes CASSRIWGGPEAFF. The variable domain in full, with the rest retrieved from reference TRBV7-7 and TRBJ1-1, is GAGVSQSPRYKVTKRGQDVTLRCDPISSHATLYWYQQALGQGPEFLTYFNYEAQPDKSGLPSDRFSAERPEGSISTLTIQRTEQRDSAMYRCASSRIWGGPEAFFGQGTRLTVV.

The gene calls are TRBV5-1 and TRBJ2-2, with 7 bases fitting TRBD2. The germline V gene has CDR1 SGHRS and CDR2 YFSETQ. V was clipped by 1 base and J by 5 bases; unmatched bases: 8. CDR3 length: 16 residues. CDR3 residues: CASSLHEGGGTGELFF. CDR3 sequence (DNA): TGCGCCAGCAGCTTGCATGAGGGCGGGGGAACCGGGGAGCTGTTTTTT.

The chain links TRBV2 to TRBJ1-6; no definite D call. CDR1 and CDR2 (germline): SNHLY, FYNNEI. The V end was cut by 4 bases, the J end by 10 bases, with 17 bases between. CDR3 length: 15 amino acids. CDR3 loop: CASSVDPPKRSPLHF. CDR3 nucleotide sequence: TGTGCCAGCAGTGTGGACCCCCCCAAGAGGTCACCCCTCCACTTT.

The J gene is TRBJ1-5, the V gene TRBV18; D may be TRBD1 (5 bases). In germline, CDR1 is KGHSH, CDR2 LQKENI. This CDR3 spans 17 amino acids. V was clipped by 2 bases and J by 2 bases, with 16 bases between them. In nucleotides, the CDR3 is TGTGCCAGCTCACCATGGGGGACCGATACGGGCAATCAGCCCCAGCATTTT. Translation: CASSPWGTDTGNQPQHF.

The chain joins TRBV27 to TRBJ1-2; possibly TRBD1 for D (6 bases). This CDR3 is built from 16 residues. V was pared by 4 bases and J by 7 bases, with 22 bases between. From germline, CDR1 is MNHEY and CDR2 SMNVEV (reference sequence). CDR3 sequence: CASSSCTRGGQGGYTF. CDR3 nucleotides: TGTGCCAGCAGTTCATGCACGAGGGGGGGCCAAGGTGGCTACACCTTC.

The chain employs TRBV5-4 and TRBJ2-7, with D perhaps TRBD1 (6 bases). The CDR3 loop spans 13 amino acids. Germline V gene sequence: CDR1 SGHNT, CDR2 YYREEE (reference sequence). The V gene lost 4 bases and the J gene lost 7 bases, with 15 bases spanning the gap. This chain's CDR3 is CASSTNRVGEQYF. CDR3 DNA sequence: TGTGCCAGCAGCACTAACAGGGTGGGGGAGCAGTACTTC.

Only one count was recorded for this clone. The chain employs TRBV5-1 and TRBJ1-1; the D is unclear. The CDR3 is 13 amino acids. Germline lookup yields CDR1 SGHRS and CDR2 YFSETQ. V was shortened by 1 base and J by 2 bases, with 6 bases between the two germline ends. The CDR3 here is CASSLRINTEAFF. The CDR3 DNA reads TGCGCCAGCAGCTTGCGAATAAACACTGAAGCTTTCTTT.

The V call is TRBV6-5, the J call TRBJ2-1; no firm D call. V gave up 6 bases and J gave up 5 bases, with 14 bases separating them. The CDR3 has 14 amino acids. CDR1 and CDR2 from the germline V gene are MNHEY and SVGAGI. CDR3 loop: CASRSSSPDNEQFF. In DNA, the CDR3 is TGTGCCAGCAGGTCTAGTTCCCCCGACAATGAGCAGTTCTTC.

The rearrangement links TRBV7-2 to TRBJ1-1; the D gene is possibly TRBD1 (6 bases). With 1 base removed from V and 4 bases from J, the gap between germline ends came to 16 bases. CDR3 length equals 16 residues. Germline V gives CDR1 SGHTA, CDR2 FQGNSA. For the CDR3, the DNA is TGTGCCAGCAGCTTAGGTTGGGGACACGGTGGCACTGAAGCTTTCTTT. Translated, it gives CASSLGWGHGGTEAFF.

This chain links TRBV7-8 with TRBJ2-5, with D possibly being TRBD2 (7 bases). The length of the CDR3 is 15 residues. Germline CDR1 SGHVS, CDR2 FQNEAQ. With 0 bases removed from V and 7 bases from J, the gap between germline ends came to 15 bases. DNA for the CDR3: TGTGCCAGCAGCTTAGCCGGGGCAGGGGAGGGGACCCAGTACTTC. It encodes CASSLAGAGEGTQYF.

The CDR3 loop reads CASTNRGTNTGELFF. The CDR3 region has the DNA TGTGCCAGCACGAACCGGGGGACGAACACCGGGGAGCTGTTTTTT. The V and J genes are TRBV27 and TRBJ2-2; D is perhaps TRBD2 (6 bases). CDR3 length equals 15 residues. Germline assignment: CDR1 MNHEY and CDR2 SMNVEV (reference sequence). The V gene lost 7 bases and the J gene lost 0 bases, with 12 bases spanning the gap.

This clone was seen a single time. CDR3: CASSQSTGYQPQHF. For the CDR3, the DNA is TGCGCCAGCAGCCAATCGACAGGTTATCAGCCCCAGCATTTT. The J gene is TRBJ1-5, the V gene TRBV4-3; possibly TRBD1 for D (6 bases). CDR3 length: 14 amino acids. Germline CDR1 and CDR2: LGHNA and YSLEER. V gave up 2 bases and J gave up 5 bases, with 10 bases separating them.

V and J are TRBV5-6 and TRBJ2-2; a weak D match, TRBD1 (5 bases). V lost 4 bases and J lost 1, with 14 bases in between. The CDR3 has 16 residues. The germline gives CDR1 SGHDT, CDR2 YYEEEE. The CDR3 loop is CASSPRVGENTGELFF. The CDR3 nucleotides are TGTGCCAGCAGCCCCAGGGTGGGCGAGAACACCGGGGAGCTGTTTTTT.

The rearrangement joins TRBV27 to TRBJ2-3; 7 bases agree with TRBD1. J was trimmed by 1 base and V by 4 bases; bases with no gene match: 8. The germline V gene has CDR1 MNHEY and CDR2 SMNVEV (reference sequence). The CDR3 has 16 residues. As DNA, the CDR3 is TGTGCCAGCAGTTCCCAACAGGGGCTGGGCACAGATACGCAGTATTTT. Protein product: CASSSQQGLGTDTQYF.

This chain links TRBV27 with TRBJ1-1; 8 bases align to TRBD1. Germline CDR1 reads MNHEY; CDR2 reads SMNVEV (reference sequence). Losses at the gene ends were 5 bases for V and 2 bases for J; bases not matched to a gene: 7. The CDR3 runs 15 residues. CDR3 sequence: CASSGQGARNTEAFF. CDR3 coding DNA: TGTGCCAGCAGTGGCCAGGGGGCGCGAAACACTGAAGCTTTCTTT.

The chain carries TRBV11-1 and TRBJ2-1, with 8 bases lining up with TRBD2. Germline CDR1 reads SGHAT; CDR2 reads FQDESV (reference sequence). The CDR3 covers 14 residues. V was clipped by 8 bases and J by 8 bases; unmatched bases: 11. As DNA, the CDR3 is TGTGCCAGCGACCACGGGAGGGGTAGGGATGAGCAGTTCTTC. Its translation is CASDHGRGRDEQFF.

J is TRBJ1-1 and V is TRBV5-1; D is undetermined. This CDR3 is built from 14 residues. Per germline, CDR1 SGHRS and CDR2 YFSETQ. The V end was cut by 2 bases, the J end by 3 bases, with 11 bases between. CDR3 nucleotides: TGCGCCAGCAGCTTTGAGGTGTCGGACACTGAAGCTTTCTTT. This sequence encodes CASSFEVSDTEAFF.